The following is a T cell receptor beta chain sequence with its context. The PCR contained 60 Vbeta and 13 Jbeta primers. Per the authors' pipeline: Approximately 73 million unique TCR beta chains, 10 million to 14 million shared, were counted in a later analysis. Sequenced by immunoSEQ multiplex PCR; TCRdb stores in-frame clones only, minus some. V, J and clone size are taken as reported in that table, and D and trimming were inferred from the DNA itself. The sample holds around 110,000 clones, less than 85% seen once. This entry is derived from a study of cytomegalovirus exposure and HLA in healthy donors. Trimming stripped 5 bases from V and 10 bases from J, with 18 bases between. This CDR3 contains 14 residues. Germline V gives CDR1 SGHVS, CDR2 FQNEAQ.

The sequence derives from a man in his sixties in good health and CMV-seronegative. The chain couples TRBV7-8 to TRBJ1-5, with unresolved D. The sequenced sample was PBMCs. As DNA, the CDR3 is TGTGCCAGCAGCGACACAAAGGATCACTTCCCCCAGCATTTT. It yields the protein CASSDTKDHFPQHF.